This TCR beta chain came from a study of blood T cell repertoires in COVID-19. Study-level information: Material from acute and convalescent COVID-19 was sourced from the United States, Italy and Spain. Nucleic acid was either cDNA or gDNA, and it came from T cells, B-cell-depleted T cells, or PBMCs.

Study processing details: Estimates of nucleated cell counts were drawn from the amplification of reference gene primers. Clones were sequenced by immunoSEQ multiplex PCR, and TCRdb holds only the in-frame ones, with some missing. V, J and clone size derive from that table, while D and trimming were established from the DNA sequence. The table lists tens of thousands of clones, about 82% of them singletons. CDR3 size: 13 residues. Looked up from germline, CDR1 is LNHDA and CDR2 is SQIVND (reference sequence). Trimming removed 7 bases from V and 4 bases from J, with 13 bases in between. Specimen: peripheral blood. The receptor was isolated from a human donor in a cohort sampled during active COVID-19. This chain joins TRBV19 and TRBJ1-2, with D unclear. Here the CDR3 DNA reads TGTGCCAGTACCCCCCCCAGGTTCTATGGCTACACCTTC. Protein sequence: CASTPPRFYGYTF.